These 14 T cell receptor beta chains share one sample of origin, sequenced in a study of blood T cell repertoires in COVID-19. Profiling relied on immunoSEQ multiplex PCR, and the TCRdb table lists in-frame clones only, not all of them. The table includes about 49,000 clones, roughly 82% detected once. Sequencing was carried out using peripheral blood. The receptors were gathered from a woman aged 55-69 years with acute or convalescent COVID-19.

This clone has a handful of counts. CDR3 in amino acids: CASSTGQVHYGYTF. The DNA of the CDR3 is TGTGCCAGCAGCACCGGACAGGTACACTATGGCTACACCTTC. V and J are TRBV5-4 and TRBJ1-2, with 7 bases lining up with TRBD1. The germline CDR1 and CDR2 sequences are SGHNT and YYREEE (reference sequence). V shed 4 bases and J 3 bases; nucleotides not matched to a gene: 6. The CDR3 extends over 14 amino acids.

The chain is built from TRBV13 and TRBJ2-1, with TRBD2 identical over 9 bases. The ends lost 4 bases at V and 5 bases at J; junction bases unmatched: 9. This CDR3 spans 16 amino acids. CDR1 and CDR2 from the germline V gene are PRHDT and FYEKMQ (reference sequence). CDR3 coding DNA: TGTGCCAGCAGCTCCCTAAGCGGGAGGTACAACAATGAGCAGTTCTTC. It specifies CASSSLSGRYNNEQFF.

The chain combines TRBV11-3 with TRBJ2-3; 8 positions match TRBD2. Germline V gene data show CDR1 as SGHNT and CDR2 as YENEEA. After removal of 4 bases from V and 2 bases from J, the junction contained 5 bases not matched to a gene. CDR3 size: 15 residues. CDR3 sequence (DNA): TGTGCCAGCAGCTCGCGGGGGGCGGTCACAGATACGCAGTATTTT. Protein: CASSSRGAVTDTQYF.

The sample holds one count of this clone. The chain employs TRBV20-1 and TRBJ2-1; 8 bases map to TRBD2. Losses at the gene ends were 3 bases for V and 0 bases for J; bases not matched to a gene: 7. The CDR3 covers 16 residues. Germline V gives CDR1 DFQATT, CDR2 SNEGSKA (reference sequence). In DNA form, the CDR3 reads TGCAGTGCTAGTCCCGGGGGGGCAAGCTCCTACAATGAGCAGTTCTTC. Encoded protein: CSASPGGASSYNEQFF.

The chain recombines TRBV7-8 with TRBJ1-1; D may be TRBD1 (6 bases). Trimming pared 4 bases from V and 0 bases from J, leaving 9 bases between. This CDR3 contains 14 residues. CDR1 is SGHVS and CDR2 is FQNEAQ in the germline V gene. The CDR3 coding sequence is TGTGCCAGCAGCTCCCGGGACATGAACACTGAAGCTTTCTTT. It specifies CASSSRDMNTEAFF.

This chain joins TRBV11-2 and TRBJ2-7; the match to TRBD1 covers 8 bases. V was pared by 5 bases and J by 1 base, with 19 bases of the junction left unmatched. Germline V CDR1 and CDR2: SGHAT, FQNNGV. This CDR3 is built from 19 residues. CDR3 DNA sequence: TGTGCCAGCAGCCTCACACCGCGACGAAGGACAGGGCAGTCCTACGAGCAGTACTTC. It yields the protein CASSLTPRRRTGQSYEQYF.

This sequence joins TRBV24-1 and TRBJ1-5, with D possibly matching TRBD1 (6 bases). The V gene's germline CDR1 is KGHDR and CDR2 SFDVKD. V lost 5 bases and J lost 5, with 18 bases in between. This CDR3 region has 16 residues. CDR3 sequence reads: CATSGLTGTVDQPQHF. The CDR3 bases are TGTGCCACCAGTGGACTGACAGGCACTGTAGATCAGCCCCAGCATTTT.

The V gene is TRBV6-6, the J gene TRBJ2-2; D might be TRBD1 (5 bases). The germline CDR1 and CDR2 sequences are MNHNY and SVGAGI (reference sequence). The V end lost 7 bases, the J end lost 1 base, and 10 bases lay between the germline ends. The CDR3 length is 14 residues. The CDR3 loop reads CASILTENTGELFF. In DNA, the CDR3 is TGTGCCAGCATTCTGACAGAGAACACCGGGGAGCTGTTTTTT.

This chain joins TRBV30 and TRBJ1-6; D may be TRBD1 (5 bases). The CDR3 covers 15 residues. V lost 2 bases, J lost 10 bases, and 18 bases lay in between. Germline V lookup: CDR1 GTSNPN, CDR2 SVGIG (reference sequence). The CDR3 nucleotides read TGTGCCTGGAGTTACCCAGGGAGGGTGAGATCACCCCTCCACTTT. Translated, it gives CAWSYPGRVRSPLHF. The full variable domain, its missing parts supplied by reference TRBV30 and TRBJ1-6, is SQTIHQWPATLVQPVGSPLSLECTVEGTSNPNLYWYRQAAGRGLQLLFYSVGIGQISSEVPQNLSASRPQDRQFILSSKKLLLSDSGFYLCAWSYPGRVRSPLHFGNGTRLTVT.

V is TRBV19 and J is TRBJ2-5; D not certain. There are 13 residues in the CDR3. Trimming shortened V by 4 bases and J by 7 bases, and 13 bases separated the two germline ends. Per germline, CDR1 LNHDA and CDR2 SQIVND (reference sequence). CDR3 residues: CASSTQRAATQYF. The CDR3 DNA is TGTGCCAGTAGTACTCAGCGCGCTGCGACCCAGTACTTC.

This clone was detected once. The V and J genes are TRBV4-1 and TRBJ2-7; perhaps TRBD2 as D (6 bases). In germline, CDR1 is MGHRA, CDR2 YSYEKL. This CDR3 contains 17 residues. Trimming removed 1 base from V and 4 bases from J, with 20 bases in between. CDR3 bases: TGCGCCAGCAGCCAAGCTCCACCGGGACTTCTGACTTACGAGCAGTACTTC. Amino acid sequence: CASSQAPPGLLTYEQYF.

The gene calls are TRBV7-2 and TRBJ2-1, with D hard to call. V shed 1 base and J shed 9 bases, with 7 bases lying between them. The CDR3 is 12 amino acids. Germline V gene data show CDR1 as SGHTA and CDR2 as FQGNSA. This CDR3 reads CASSLVRSEQFF. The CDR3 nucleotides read TGTGCCAGCAGCTTAGTCAGAAGTGAGCAGTTCTTC.

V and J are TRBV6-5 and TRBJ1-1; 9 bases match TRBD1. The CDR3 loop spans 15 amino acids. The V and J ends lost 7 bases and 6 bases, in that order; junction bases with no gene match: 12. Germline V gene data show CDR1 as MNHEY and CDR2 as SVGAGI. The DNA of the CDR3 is TGTGCCAGCAATAAGGGGAACAGGGGGCACCCTGAAGCTTTCTTT. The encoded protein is CASNKGNRGHPEAFF.

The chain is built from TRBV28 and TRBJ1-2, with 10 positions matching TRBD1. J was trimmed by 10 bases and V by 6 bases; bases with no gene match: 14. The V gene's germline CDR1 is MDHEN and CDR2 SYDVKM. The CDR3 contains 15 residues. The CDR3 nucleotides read TGTGCCAGCAGCTCCCAATCGACAGGGGGCGCCTCCTACACCTTC. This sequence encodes CASSSQSTGGASYTF.